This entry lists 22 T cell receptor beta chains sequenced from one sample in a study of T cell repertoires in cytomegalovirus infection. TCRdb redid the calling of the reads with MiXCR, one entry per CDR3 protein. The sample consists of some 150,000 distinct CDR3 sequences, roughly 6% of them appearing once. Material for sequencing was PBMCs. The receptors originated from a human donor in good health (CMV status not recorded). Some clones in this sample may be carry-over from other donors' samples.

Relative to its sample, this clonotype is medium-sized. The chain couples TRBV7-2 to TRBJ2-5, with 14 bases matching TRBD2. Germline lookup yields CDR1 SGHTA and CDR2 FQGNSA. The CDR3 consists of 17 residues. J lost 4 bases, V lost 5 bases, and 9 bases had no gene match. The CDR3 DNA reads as TGTGCCAGCAGCGCCTACCCGGGACTAGCGGGGGTAGAGACCCAGTACTTC. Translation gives CASSAYPGLAGVETQYF.

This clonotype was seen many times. The CDR3 spells CASSSTLPSGTDTQYF. DNA for the CDR3: TGTGCCAGCAGCTCAACCCTCCCGTCGGGTACGGATACGCAGTATTTT. The rearrangement uses TRBV7-8 and TRBJ2-3; D gene ambiguous. There are 16 residues in the CDR3. Trimming took off 4 bases at V and 6 bases at J, with 20 bases between the two ends. Germline V gene data show CDR1 as SGHVS and CDR2 as FQNEAQ. Together with reference TRBV7-8 and TRBJ2-3, the CDR3 gives the full variable domain: GAGVSQSPRYKVAKRGQDVALRCDPISGHVSLFWYQQALGQGPEFLTYFQNEAQLDKSGLPSDRFFAERPEGSVSTLKIQRTQQEDSAVYLCASSSTLPSGTDTQYFGPGTRLTVL.

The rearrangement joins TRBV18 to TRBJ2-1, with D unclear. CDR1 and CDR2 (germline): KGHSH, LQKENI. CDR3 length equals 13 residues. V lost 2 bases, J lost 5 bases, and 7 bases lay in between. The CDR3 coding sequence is TGTGCCAGCTCACCAAGGCAAGACAATGAGCAGTTCTTC. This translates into CASSPRQDNEQFF.

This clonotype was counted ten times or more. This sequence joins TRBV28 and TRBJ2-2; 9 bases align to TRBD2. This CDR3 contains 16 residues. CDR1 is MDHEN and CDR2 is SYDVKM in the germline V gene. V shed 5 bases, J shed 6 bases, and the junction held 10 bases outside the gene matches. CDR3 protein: CASSEKSGGYSGELFF. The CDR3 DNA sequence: TGTGCCAGCAGTGAGAAGAGCGGGGGGTATTCCGGGGAGCTGTTTTTT. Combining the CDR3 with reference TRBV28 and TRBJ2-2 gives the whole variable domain DVKVTQSSRYLVKRTGEKVFLECVQDMDHENMFWYRQDPGLGLRLIYFSYDVKMKEKGDIPEGYSVSREKKERFSLILESASTNQTSMYLCASSEKSGGYSGELFFGEGSRLTVL.

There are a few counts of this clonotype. The CDR3 sequence is CASSFAGANGNTIYF. In DNA form, the CDR3 reads TGTGCCAGCAGTTTTGCGGGGGCGAATGGAAACACCATATATTTT. The chain links TRBV28 to TRBJ1-3, with D maybe TRBD1 (6 bases). V lost 3 bases to trimming and J lost 3 bases, with 12 bases between them. This CDR3 region has 15 residues. Germline CDR1 is MDHEN and CDR2 is SYDVKM.

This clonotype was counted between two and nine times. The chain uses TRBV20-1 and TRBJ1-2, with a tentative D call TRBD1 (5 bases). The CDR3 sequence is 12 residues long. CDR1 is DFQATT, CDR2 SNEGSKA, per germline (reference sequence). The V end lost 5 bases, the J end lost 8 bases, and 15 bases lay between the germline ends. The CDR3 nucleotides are TGCAGTGCTGGGGAAGGGGTCTTCGGCTACACCTTC. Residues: CSAGEGVFGYTF.

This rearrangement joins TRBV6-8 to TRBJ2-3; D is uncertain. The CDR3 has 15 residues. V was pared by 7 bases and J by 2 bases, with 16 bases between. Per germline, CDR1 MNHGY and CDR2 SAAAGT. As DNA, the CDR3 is TGTGCCAGCAAACCAAGCCAGATATACACAGATACGCAGTATTTT. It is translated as CASKPSQIYTDTQYF.

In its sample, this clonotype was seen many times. CDR3 sequence reads: CATTPRGQGFFGYTF. CDR3 nucleotide sequence: TGTGCCACCACTCCTCGGGGACAGGGGTTTTTTGGCTACACCTTC. The chain uses TRBV12-3 or TRBV12-4 and TRBJ1-2; 10 positions match TRBD1. The CDR3 totals 15 residues. V lost 10 bases and J lost 7; bases outside the gene matches: 15.

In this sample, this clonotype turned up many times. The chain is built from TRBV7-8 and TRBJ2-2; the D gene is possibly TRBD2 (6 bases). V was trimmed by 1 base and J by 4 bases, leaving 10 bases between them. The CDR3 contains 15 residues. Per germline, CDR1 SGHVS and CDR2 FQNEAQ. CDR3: CASSLVSGLTGELFF. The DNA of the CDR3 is TGTGCCAGCAGCTTAGTTAGCGGACTCACCGGGGAGCTGTTTTTT.

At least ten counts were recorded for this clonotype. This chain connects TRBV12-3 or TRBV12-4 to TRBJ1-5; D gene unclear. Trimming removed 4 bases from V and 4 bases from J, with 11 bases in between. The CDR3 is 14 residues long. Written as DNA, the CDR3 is TGTGCCAGCAGTTATGGGTCTTGGAATCAGCCCCAGCATTTT. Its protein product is CASSYGSWNQPQHF.

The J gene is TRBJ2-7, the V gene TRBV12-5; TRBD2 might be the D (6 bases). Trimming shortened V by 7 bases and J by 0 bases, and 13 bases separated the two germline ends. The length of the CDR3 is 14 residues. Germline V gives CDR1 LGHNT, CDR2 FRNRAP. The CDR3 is CASVLEGSSYEQYF. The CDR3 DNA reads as TGTGCTAGTGTCCTGGAGGGGAGCTCCTACGAGCAGTACTTC. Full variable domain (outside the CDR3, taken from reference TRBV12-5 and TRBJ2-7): DARVTQTPRHKVTEMGQEVTMRCQPILGHNTVFWYRQTMMQGLELLAYFRNRAPLDDSGMPKDRFSAEMPDATLATLKIQPSEPRDSAVYFCASVLEGSSYEQYFGPGTRLTVT.

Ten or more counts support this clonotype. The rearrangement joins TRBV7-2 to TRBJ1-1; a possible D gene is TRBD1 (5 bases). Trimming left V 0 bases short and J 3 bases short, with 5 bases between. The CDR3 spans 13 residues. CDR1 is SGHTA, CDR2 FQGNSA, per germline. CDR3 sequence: CASSLAGDTEAFF. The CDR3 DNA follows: TGTGCCAGCAGCTTAGCGGGGGACACTGAAGCTTTCTTT.

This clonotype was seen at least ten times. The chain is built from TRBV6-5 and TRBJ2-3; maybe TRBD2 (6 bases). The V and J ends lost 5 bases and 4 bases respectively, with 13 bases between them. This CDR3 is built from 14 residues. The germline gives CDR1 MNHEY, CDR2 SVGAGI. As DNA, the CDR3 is TGTGCCAGCAGTCTTTTTTGGGGGGCAGATACGCAGTATTTT. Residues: CASSLFWGADTQYF.

CDR3 sequence (DNA): TGTGCCAGCAGCTTAGGGCGGGGAGTGGCTGGAAACACCATATATTTT. Encoded protein: CASSLGRGVAGNTIYF. The J gene is TRBJ1-3, the V gene TRBV13; D remains unclear. The V end lost 0 bases, the J end lost 2 bases, and 11 bases lay between the germline ends. The CDR3 runs to 16 residues. In germline, CDR1 is PRHDT, CDR2 FYEKMQ (reference sequence).

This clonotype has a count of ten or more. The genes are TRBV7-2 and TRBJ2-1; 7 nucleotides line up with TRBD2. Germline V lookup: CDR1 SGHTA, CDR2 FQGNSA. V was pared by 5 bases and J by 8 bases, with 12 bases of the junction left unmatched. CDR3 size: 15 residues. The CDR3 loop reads CASSVWGLTSDEQFF. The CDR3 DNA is TGTGCCAGCAGCGTTTGGGGACTAACGTCGGATGAGCAGTTCTTC. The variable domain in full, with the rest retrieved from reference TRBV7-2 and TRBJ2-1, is GAGVSQSPSNKVTEKGKDVELRCDPISGHTALYWYRQSLGQGLEFLIYFQGNSAPDKSGLPSDRFSAERTGGSVSTLTIQRTQQEDSAVYLCASSVWGLTSDEQFFGPGTRLTVL.

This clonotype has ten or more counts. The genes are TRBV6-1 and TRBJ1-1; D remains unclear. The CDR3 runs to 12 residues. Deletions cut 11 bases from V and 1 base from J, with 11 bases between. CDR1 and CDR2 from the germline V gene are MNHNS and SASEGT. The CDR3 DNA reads TGTGCCTCCGGCCCAGGGAACACTGAAGCTTTCTTT. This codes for CASGPGNTEAFF.

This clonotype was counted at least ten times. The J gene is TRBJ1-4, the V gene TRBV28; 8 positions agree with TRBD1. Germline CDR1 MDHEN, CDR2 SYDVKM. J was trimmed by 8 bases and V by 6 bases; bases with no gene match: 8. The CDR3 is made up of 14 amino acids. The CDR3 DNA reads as TGTGCCAGCAGCAAGACAGGGGTAGGAGAAAAACTGTTTTTT. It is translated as CASSKTGVGEKLFF. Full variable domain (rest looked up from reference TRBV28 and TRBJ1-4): DVKVTQSSRYLVKRTGEKVFLECVQDMDHENMFWYRQDPGLGLRLIYFSYDVKMKEKGDIPEGYSVSREKKERFSLILESASTNQTSMYLCASSKTGVGEKLFFGSGTQLSVL.

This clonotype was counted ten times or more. CDR3 amino acids: CASSLSATGLRTGELFF. Here the CDR3 DNA reads TGTGCCAGCAGCTTATCCGCGACAGGACTGCGCACCGGGGAGCTGTTTTTT. This chain joins TRBV7-2 and TRBJ2-2; possible D gene TRBD1, 6 bases. Per the germline V gene, CDR1 is SGHTA and CDR2 is FQGNSA. This CDR3 comprises 17 residues. V was shortened by 2 bases and J by 4 bases, with 17 bases between the two germline ends.

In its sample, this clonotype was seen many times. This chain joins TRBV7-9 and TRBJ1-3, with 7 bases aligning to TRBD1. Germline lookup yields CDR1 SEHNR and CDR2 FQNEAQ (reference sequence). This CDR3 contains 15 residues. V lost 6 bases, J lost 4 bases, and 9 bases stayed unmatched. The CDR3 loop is CASRQTGEGGNTIYF. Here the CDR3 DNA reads TGTGCCAGCAGACAAACAGGGGAAGGAGGAAACACCATATATTTT.

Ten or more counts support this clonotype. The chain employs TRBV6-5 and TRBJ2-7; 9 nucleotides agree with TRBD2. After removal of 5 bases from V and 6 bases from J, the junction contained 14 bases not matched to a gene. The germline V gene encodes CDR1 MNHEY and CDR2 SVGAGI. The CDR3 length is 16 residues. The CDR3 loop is CASSRQSGTSIREQYF. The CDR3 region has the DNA TGTGCCAGCAGTAGACAATCCGGGACTAGCATACGCGAGCAGTACTTC.

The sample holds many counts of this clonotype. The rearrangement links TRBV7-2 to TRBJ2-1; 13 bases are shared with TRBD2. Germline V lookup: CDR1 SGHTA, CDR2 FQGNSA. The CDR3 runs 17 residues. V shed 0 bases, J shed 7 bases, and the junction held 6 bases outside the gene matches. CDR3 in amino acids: CASSLARLAGGSNEQFF. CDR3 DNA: TGTGCCAGCAGCTTAGCTCGACTAGCGGGGGGATCAAATGAGCAGTTCTTC.

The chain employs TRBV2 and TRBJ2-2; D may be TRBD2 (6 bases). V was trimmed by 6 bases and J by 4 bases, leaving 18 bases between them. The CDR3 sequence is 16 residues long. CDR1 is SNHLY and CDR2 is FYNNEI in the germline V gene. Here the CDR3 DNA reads TGTGCCAGCAGATCAGGACTAACCGCGAGCACCGGGGAGCTGTTTTTT. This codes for CASRSGLTASTGELFF. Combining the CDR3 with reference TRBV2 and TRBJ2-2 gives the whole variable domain EPEVTQTPSHQVTQMGQEVILRCVPISNHLYFYWYRQILGQKVEFLVSFYNNEISEKSEIFDDQFSVERPDGSNFTLKIRSTKLEDSAMYFCASRSGLTASTGELFFGEGSRLTVL.